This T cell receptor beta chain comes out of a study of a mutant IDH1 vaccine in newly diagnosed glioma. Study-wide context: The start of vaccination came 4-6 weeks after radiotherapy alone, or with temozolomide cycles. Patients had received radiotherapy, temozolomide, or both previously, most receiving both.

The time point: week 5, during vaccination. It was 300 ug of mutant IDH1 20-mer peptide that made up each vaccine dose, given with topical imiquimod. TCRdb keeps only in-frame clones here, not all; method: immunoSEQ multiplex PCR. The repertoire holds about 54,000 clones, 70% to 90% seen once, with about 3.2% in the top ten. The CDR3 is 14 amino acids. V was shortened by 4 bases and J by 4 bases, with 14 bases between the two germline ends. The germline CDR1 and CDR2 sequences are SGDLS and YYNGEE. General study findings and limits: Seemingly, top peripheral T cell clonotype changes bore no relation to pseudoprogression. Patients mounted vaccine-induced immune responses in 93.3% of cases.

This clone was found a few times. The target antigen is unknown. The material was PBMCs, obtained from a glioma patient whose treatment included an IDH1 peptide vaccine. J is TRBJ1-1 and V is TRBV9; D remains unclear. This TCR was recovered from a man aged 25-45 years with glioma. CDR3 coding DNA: TGTGCCAGCAGCCCAACCCCAGCGTTCACTGAAGCTTTCTTT. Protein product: CASSPTPAFTEAFF.